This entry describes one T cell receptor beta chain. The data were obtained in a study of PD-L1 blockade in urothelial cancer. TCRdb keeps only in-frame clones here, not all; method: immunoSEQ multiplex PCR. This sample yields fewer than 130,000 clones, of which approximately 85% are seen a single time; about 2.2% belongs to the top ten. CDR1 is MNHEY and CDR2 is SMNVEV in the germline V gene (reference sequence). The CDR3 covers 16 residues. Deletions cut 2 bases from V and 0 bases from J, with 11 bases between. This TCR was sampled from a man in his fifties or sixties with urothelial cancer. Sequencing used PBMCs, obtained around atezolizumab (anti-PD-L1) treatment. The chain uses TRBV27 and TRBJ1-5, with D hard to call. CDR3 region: CASSLLPGPSNQPQHF. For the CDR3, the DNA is TGTGCCAGCAGTTTACTACCGGGTCCTAGCAATCAGCCCCAGCATTTT.